Below are 2 T cell receptor beta chains sequenced from a single sample in a study of graft-versus-host responses after intestinal transplantation. Here immunoSEQ multiplex PCR was the method, and the copy in TCRdb shows in-frame clones only, minus some. The table lists about 25,000 clones, 70% to 90% of them singletons. The sample in question was PBMCs, obtained 450 to 480 days after intestinal transplant. The receptors come from a human patient who received an intestinal transplant, so some T cells may come from the graft donor.

The chain uses TRBV5-1 and TRBJ1-5; maybe TRBD1 (6 bases). This CDR3 contains 15 residues. Germline values: CDR1 SGHRS, CDR2 YFSETQ. The germline V and J ends were trimmed by 0 bases and 0 bases, with 7 bases remaining between them. The CDR3 reads CASSLEGGSNQPQHF. In DNA, the CDR3 is TGCGCCAGCAGCTTGGAAGGGGGTAGCAATCAGCCCCAGCATTTT.

The chain carries TRBV6-6 and TRBJ1-1; D is unclear. CDR1 and CDR2 (germline): MNHNY, SVGAGI (reference sequence). V was pared by 0 bases and J by 5 bases, with 7 bases between. This CDR3 comprises 13 residues. For the CDR3, the DNA is TGTGCCAGCAGTTACTCCGCGGGGACTGAAGCTTTCTTT. Its translation is CASSYSAGTEAFF.